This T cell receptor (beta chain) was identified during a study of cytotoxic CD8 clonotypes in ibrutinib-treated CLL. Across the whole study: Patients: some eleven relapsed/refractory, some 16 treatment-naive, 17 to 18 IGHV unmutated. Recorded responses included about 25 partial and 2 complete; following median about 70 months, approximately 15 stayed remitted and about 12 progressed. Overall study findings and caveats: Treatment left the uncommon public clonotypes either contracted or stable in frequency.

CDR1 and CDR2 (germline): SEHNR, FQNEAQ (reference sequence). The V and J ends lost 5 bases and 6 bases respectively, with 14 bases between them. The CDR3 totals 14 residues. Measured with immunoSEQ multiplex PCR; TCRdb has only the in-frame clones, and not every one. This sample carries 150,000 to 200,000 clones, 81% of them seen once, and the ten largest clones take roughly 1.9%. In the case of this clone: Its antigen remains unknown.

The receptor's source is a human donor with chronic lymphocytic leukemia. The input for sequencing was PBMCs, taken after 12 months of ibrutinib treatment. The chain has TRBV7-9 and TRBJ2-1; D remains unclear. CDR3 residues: CASSVNRVGNEQFF. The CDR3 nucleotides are TGTGCCAGCAGCGTTAATAGGGTGGGCAATGAGCAGTTCTTC.